Below, 18 T cell receptor beta chains from the same sample are listed, as sequenced in a study of radiotherapy plus CTLA-4 blockade in lung cancer. Assay used: immunoSEQ multiplex PCR; TCRdb lists only in-frame clones, some missing. The sample holds some 15,000 clones; 72% are singletons and the top ten take roughly 50%. Here the sequenced sample was peripheral blood, taken from a patient treated with radiotherapy plus ipilimumab. The receptors originated from a human donor with non-small cell lung cancer whose response to radiotherapy plus ipilimumab could not be evaluated.

The chain joins TRBV27 to TRBJ1-4; D is possibly TRBD1 (6 bases). This CDR3 region has 15 residues. Germline assignment: CDR1 MNHEY and CDR2 SMNVEV (reference sequence). Trimming shortened V by 2 bases and J by 7 bases, and 14 bases separated the two germline ends. The CDR3 here is CASSLNRVPPEKLFF. The CDR3 DNA reads as TGTGCCAGCAGTTTAAACAGGGTTCCCCCTGAAAAACTGTTTTTT. The variable domain in full, with the rest retrieved from reference TRBV27 and TRBJ1-4, is EAQVTQNPRYLITVTGKKLTVTCSQNMNHEYMSWYRQDPGLGLRQIYYSMNVEVTDKGDVPEGYKVSRKEKRNFPLILESPSPNQTSLYFCASSLNRVPPEKLFFGSGTQLSVL.

The CDR3 loop reads CASSLPTSGADTQYF. The CDR3 DNA sequence: TGTGCCAGCAGCCTTCCAACTAGCGGTGCAGATACGCAGTATTTT. This rearrangement joins TRBV7-3 to TRBJ2-3, with TRBD2 identical over 8 bases. Germline V CDR1 and CDR2: SGHTA, FQGTGA. V was pared by 5 bases and J by 4 bases, with 8 bases of the junction left unmatched. The CDR3 is 15 residues long. Variable domain in full (rest from reference TRBV7-3 and TRBJ2-3): GAGVSQTPSNKVTEKGKYVELRCDPISGHTALYWYRQSLGQGPEFLIYFQGTGAADDSGLPNDRFFAVRPEGSVSTLKIQRTERGDSAVYLCASSLPTSGADTQYFGPGTRLTVL.

The J gene is TRBJ2-6, the V gene TRBV7-2; the D gene is possibly TRBD1 (5 bases). Trimming cost V 4 bases and J 7 bases, with 11 bases left between them. There are 14 residues in the CDR3. The germline gives CDR1 SGHTA, CDR2 FQGNSA. The chain's CDR3 is CASSSTTAANVLTF. DNA for the CDR3: TGTGCCAGCAGCTCGACGACAGCAGCCAACGTCCTGACTTTC.

This sequence joins TRBV5-1 and TRBJ1-6, with 10 bases matching TRBD1. This CDR3 contains 13 residues. CDR1 is SGHRS and CDR2 is YFSETQ in the germline V gene. V lost 8 bases and J lost 5; bases outside the gene matches: 1. The CDR3 DNA reads TGCGCCAGTGGGACAGGGGATAATTCACCCCTCCACTTT. Translated: CASGTGDNSPLHF.

The chain links TRBV5-4 to TRBJ2-7; possibly TRBD1 for D (5 bases). Germline assignment: CDR1 SGHNT and CDR2 YYREEE (reference sequence). This CDR3 spans 13 amino acids. With 4 bases removed from V and 3 bases from J, the gap between germline ends came to 11 bases. Written as DNA, the CDR3 is TGTGCCAGCAGCCTCGACAGAGGCTACGAGCAGTACGTC. Translation: CASSLDRGYEQYV.

V and J are TRBV5-1 and TRBJ2-5, with 14 bases lining up with TRBD2. Germline CDR1 SGHRS, CDR2 YFSETQ. The V and J ends lost 4 bases and 7 bases, in that order; junction bases with no gene match: 12. The CDR3 totals 17 residues. CDR3 residues: CASSGGLAGGSVGTQYF. The CDR3 coding sequence is TGCGCCAGCAGCGGAGGACTAGCGGGGGGCTCCGTGGGGACCCAGTACTTC. The complete variable domain, with remaining parts taken from reference TRBV5-1 and TRBJ2-5, reads KAGVTQTPRYLIKTRGQQVTLSCSPISGHRSVSWYQQTPGQGLQFLFEYFSETQRNKGNFPGRFSGRQFSNSRSEMNVSTLELGDSALYLCASSGGLAGGSVGTQYFGPGTRLLVL.

The chain employs TRBV6-1 and TRBJ1-2, with D perhaps matching TRBD1 (6 bases). V lost 7 bases and J lost 6, with 12 bases in between. Germline CDR1 MNHNS, CDR2 SASEGT. This CDR3 comprises 12 residues. The CDR3, as DNA: TGTGCCAGCACTTCGACAGGCGATGGCTACACCTTC. Amino acids: CASTSTGDGYTF.

In its sample, this clone was seen a few times. The chain carries TRBV27 and TRBJ1-1; D gene ambiguous. This CDR3 region has 14 residues. From germline, CDR1 is MNHEY and CDR2 SMNVEV (reference sequence). Trimming cost V 8 bases and J 3 bases, with 16 bases left between them. CDR3 DNA: TGTGCCAGCGCCTGGAGGTTGGCGGACACTGAAGCTTTCTTT. Translating gives CASAWRLADTEAFF.

V is TRBV7-9 and J is TRBJ2-7, with 7 nucleotides matching TRBD1. Germline CDR1 reads SEHNR; CDR2 reads FQNEAQ (reference sequence). V lost 5 bases, J lost 0 bases, and 19 bases stayed unmatched. This CDR3 has 19 residues. CDR3 coding DNA: TGTGCCAGCAGCCCAAAACCCCTCCCTCGACAGGGCAGCTCCTACGAGCAGTACTTC. It specifies CASSPKPLPRQGSSYEQYF.

The chain has TRBV7-3 and TRBJ1-2, with 7 bases lining up with TRBD1. CDR1 SGHTA and CDR2 FQGTGA come from the germline V gene. The CDR3 is 14 residues long. V shed 7 bases and J 2 bases; nucleotides not matched to a gene: 7. As DNA, the CDR3 is TGTGCCAGCACCCCCGCGGGACAGAACTATGGCTACACCTTC. Amino acid sequence: CASTPAGQNYGYTF.

The chain has TRBV6-1 and TRBJ1-2; 11 bases are a match to TRBD1. The V gene end was trimmed by 7 bases and the J gene end by 3 bases; junction bases not matched to a gene: 4. The CDR3 length is 14 residues. Germline lookup yields CDR1 MNHNS and CDR2 SASEGT. CDR3 DNA: TGTGCCAGCACCAGGACAGGGGGCTACTATGGCTACACCTTC. Protein product: CASTRTGGYYGYTF.

The chain employs TRBV9 and TRBJ1-3; 8 bases fit TRBD1. Trimming removed 1 base from V and 3 bases from J; junction bases left unmatched: 12. Germline V gene lookup returns CDR1 SGDLS and CDR2 YYNGEE. This CDR3 comprises 18 residues. CDR3 amino acids: CASSVSPSSGGGGNTIYF. The CDR3 nucleotides are TGTGCCAGCAGCGTAAGTCCCTCTTCAGGGGGCGGTGGAAACACCATATATTTT. The full variable domain, completed using reference TRBV9 and TRBJ1-3, is DSGVTQTPKHLITATGQRVTLRCSPRSGDLSVYWYQQSLDQGLQFLIQYYNGEERAKGNILERFSAQQFPDLHSELNLSSLELGDSALYFCASSVSPSSGGGGNTIYFGEGSWLTVV.

This chain joins TRBV29-1 and TRBJ2-7; D remains ambiguous. V lost 1 base, J lost 3 bases, and 4 bases lay in between. Germline-derived CDR1 and CDR2 are SQVTM and ANQGSEA. CDR3 length equals 11 residues. Here the CDR3 reads CSVEGYYEQYF. CDR3 DNA: TGCAGCGTTGAAGGTTACTACGAGCAGTACTTC.

Only a few counts were recorded for this clone. The chain couples TRBV30 to TRBJ1-1; TRBD1 matches at 7 bases. CDR3 length: 13 residues. Trimming removed 7 bases from V and 0 bases from J; junction bases left unmatched: 5. Germline-derived CDR1 and CDR2 are GTSNPN and SVGIG (reference sequence). Here the CDR3 DNA reads TGTGCCTACCACAGGGGAGTGAACACTGAAGCTTTCTTT. Translated, it gives CAYHRGVNTEAFF.

V usage is TRBV5-4 and J usage is TRBJ2-2, with 11 bases matching TRBD2. The CDR3 sequence is 17 residues long. With V trimmed by 0 bases and J by 0 bases, 1 base remained unmatched. Germline lookup yields CDR1 SGHNT and CDR2 YYREEE (reference sequence). CDR3 coding DNA: TGTGCCAGCAGCTTGGGACTAGCGGGGCCGAACACCGGGGAGCTGTTTTTT. Translated: CASSLGLAGPNTGELFF. The full variable domain, with the rest looked up from reference TRBV5-4 and TRBJ2-2, is ETGVTQSPTHLIKTRGQQVTLRCSSQSGHNTVSWYQQALGQGPQFIFQYYREEENGRGNFPPRFSGLQFPNYSSELNVNALELDDSALYLCASSLGLAGPNTGELFFGEGSRLTVL.

The CDR3 region has the DNA TGTGCCAGCAGCTTGAAAAGCGGTACGCAGTATTTT. Its translation is CASSLKSGTQYF. The chain employs TRBV5-4 and TRBJ2-3; maybe TRBD2 (5 bases). CDR1 and CDR2 from the germline V gene are SGHNT and YYREEE (reference sequence). The V end was cut by 1 base, the J end by 8 bases, with 8 bases between. CDR3 length: 12 amino acids.

The gene calls are TRBV7-9 and TRBJ1-1; weak D call: TRBD1 (5 bases). This CDR3 has 14 residues. The germline V gene has CDR1 SEHNR and CDR2 FQNEAQ (reference sequence). V lost 2 bases, J lost 3 bases, and 10 bases lay in between. CDR3 nucleotide sequence: TGTGCCAGCAGCTTACAGGGAGGGGACACTGAAGCTTTCTTT. This translates into CASSLQGGDTEAFF.

The chain is built from TRBV15 and TRBJ2-2; 8 bases map to TRBD1. Trimming cost V 11 bases and J 3 bases; bases outside gene matches: 14. Per the germline V gene, CDR1 is LNHNV and CDR2 is YYDKDF (reference sequence). The CDR3 extends over 16 amino acids. CDR3 loop: CAARGDRKIHTGELFF. The CDR3 DNA reads as TGTGCCGCCCGCGGGGACAGGAAAATACACACCGGGGAGCTGTTTTTT.